The rows below give T cell receptor beta chains drawn from one sample of a study of blood T cell repertoires in COVID-19. Libraries were prepared by immunoSEQ multiplex PCR; TCRdb keeps only in-frame clonotypes and omits some of them. The sample carries hundreds of thousands of clones, approximately 90% recorded once. Source material: peripheral blood. All receptors derive from a woman aged 25-40 years with acute or convalescent COVID-19. Both conserved end residues are part of each CDR3. The D gene is left open where the match is weak. Size values are once, few and many counts, or a class for expanded clones, and some rows have none.

j_call clone_size d_call v_call cdr3_nt cdr3_aa
TRBJ1-3 - - TRBV12-3/TRBV12-4 TGTGCCAGCAGTAACAGCGGAAACACCATATATTTT CASSNSGNTIYF
TRBJ2-3 few TRBD2 TRBV7-3 TGTGCCAGCAGCTTTAGCGGGGGCACAGATACGCAGTATTTT CASSFSGGTDTQYF
TRBJ2-7 - - TRBV29-1 TGCAGCGTTGAAGGTCGGTACGGCTACGAGCAGTACTTC CSVEGRYGYEQYF
TRBJ2-2 - TRBD1 TRBV4-1 TGCGCCAGCAGCCAAGTTTGGGACAGGGAGCGCGGGGAGCTGTTTTTT CASSQVWDRERGELFF
TRBJ2-5 - TRBD2 TRBV28 TGTGCCAGCAGTGAGCGGGGGCAAGAGACCCAGTACTTC CASSERGQETQYF
TRBJ2-7 - TRBD1 TRBV20-1 TGCAGTGCTAGTCTGGGACAGGGGGCTTACGAGCAGTACTTC CSASLGQGAYEQYF
TRBJ1-6 - - TRBV7-3 TGTGCCAGCAGCTTATTTGCAGGGGCAAGTGACTCACCCCTCCACTTT CASSLFAGASDSPLHF
TRBJ2-2 - TRBD1 TRBV10-2 TGCGCCAGCACAGGGGGATCAGGGGAGCTGTTTTTT CASTGGSGELFF
TRBJ1-1 once - TRBV11-2 TGTGCCAGCAGCTTAGGTGTGGGGGGGGAAGCTTTCTTT CASSLGVGGEAFF
TRBJ2-7 few - TRBV7-9 TGTGCCAGCAGCCCACAGGGTCTTGGGTACGAGCAGTACTTC CASSPQGLGYEQYF
TRBJ1-4 - - TRBV21-1 TGTGCCAGCAGCAAAGAGGGACAGAGACGGGGTGGGGAAAAACTGTTTTTT CASSKEGQRRGGEKLFF
TRBJ2-3 - TRBD2 TRBV18 TGTGCCAGCTCACAATGGACTAGCGGGGGGGTATTCACAGATACGCAGTATTTT CASSQWTSGGVFTDTQYF
TRBJ1-2 - TRBD1 TRBV7-3 TGTGCCAGCAGCCTCCAGCCGGGACAGGGGAACTATGGCTACACCTTC CASSLQPGQGNYGYTF
TRBJ2-5 - TRBD1 TRBV15 TGTGCCACCAGCAAAAAACAGGGGGCAATTTTCGAGACCCAGTACTTC CATSKKQGAIFETQYF
TRBJ2-1 - TRBD1 TRBV15 TGTGCCACCAGCATTAGACAGGGGTCAGACAATGAGCAGTTCTTC CATSIRQGSDNEQFF
TRBJ1-6 - TRBD1 TRBV6-5 TGTGCCACCAGAACAGGGGTATTCGATAATTCACCCCTCCACTTT CATRTGVFDNSPLHF
TRBJ2-1 - TRBD2 TRBV2 TGTGCCTCGTGGACTAGCGGGGGGGCCGCGTACAATGAGCAGTTCTTC CASWTSGGAAYNEQFF
TRBJ2-1 - TRBD2 TRBV3-1/TRBV3-2 TGTGCCAGCAGCAGAGCGGGGGGGCCCGTAAACAATGAGCAGTTCTTC CASSRAGGPVNNEQFF
TRBJ2-1 - - TRBV9 TGTGCCAGCAGCGCAGGGGACGGCAACAATGAGCAGTTCTTC CASSAGDGNNEQFF
TRBJ2-7 once TRBD1 TRBV2 TGTGCCAGCAGAGCGACAGGGGTAGACGAGCAGTACTTC CASRATGVDEQYF
TRBJ1-2 - - TRBV6-2/TRBV6-3 TGTGCCAGCAGTTACCCCCGTCCTGGCTACACCTTC CASSYPRPGYTF
TRBJ2-7 - TRBD1 TRBV4-1 TGCGCCAGCAGCTCCGGGACAGGGACCTACGAGCAGTACTTC CASSSGTGTYEQYF
TRBJ2-1 - TRBD2 TRBV5-1 TGCGCCAGCAAATACTATAGCGGGGGTGATTCCTACAATGAGCAGTTCTTC CASKYYSGGDSYNEQFF
TRBJ2-3 once TRBD1 TRBV28 TGTGCCAGCAGCCCAGTTGACAGGGGGAAAGATACGCAGTATTTT CASSPVDRGKDTQYF
TRBJ2-1 - TRBD1 TRBV19 TGTGCCAGTAGTATTTCGCGACAGGGAAACAATGAGCAGTTCTTC CASSISRQGNNEQFF
TRBJ2-7 - TRBD1 TRBV4-2 TGTGCCAGCAGCCAAGATAGGGGACAGGGAACCTACGAGCAGTACTTC CASSQDRGQGTYEQYF
TRBJ1-4 - - TRBV4-1 TGCGCCAGCAGCCAAGAACGGACAGCTAATGAAAAACTGTTTTTT CASSQERTANEKLFF
TRBJ1-2 - TRBD1 TRBV4-1 TGCGCCAGCAGGACACAGGGGGCGCCAGGTGGCTACACCTTC CASRTQGAPGGYTF
TRBJ2-7 - TRBD1 TRBV5-4 TGTGCCAGCAGCCCGCAACCGGGACAGATCTCCTACGAGCAGTACTTC CASSPQPGQISYEQYF
TRBJ1-2 - TRBD1 TRBV2 TGTGCCAGCAGTGGCCCAGGGGGCCCCCCTCCTATGGGCTACACCTTC CASSGPGGPPPMGYTF
TRBJ2-3 once - TRBV5-1 TGCGCCAGCAGCTTGGGGGCAAATACAGATACGCAGTATTTT CASSLGANTDTQYF
TRBJ2-1 - TRBD2 TRBV29-1 TGCAGCGCCGTTACTAGCGGGAGGATCAATGAGCAGTTCTTC CSAVTSGRINEQFF
TRBJ1-1 - - TRBV7-9 TGTGCCAGCAGCTTAGCCCCTGGAAGATTTGGGGGGGTTAACACTGAAGCTTTCTTT CASSLAPGRFGGVNTEAFF
TRBJ2-2 - - TRBV7-9 TGTGCCAGCAGCTTAGGCGGGGCTACCGGGGAGCTGTTTTTT CASSLGGATGELFF
TRBJ1-1 once TRBD1 TRBV29-1 TGCAGCGTTTCACAGGGGGCAGTCGGTGAAGCTTTCTTT CSVSQGAVGEAFF
TRBJ2-3 - TRBD1 TRBV2 TGTGCCAGCAGTGAACACAGGGGCAAAGATACGCAGTATTTT CASSEHRGKDTQYF
TRBJ1-1 - - TRBV11-2 TGTGCCAGCAGCCCCCGTTCCAGGGGTTACACTGAAGCTTTCTTT CASSPRSRGYTEAFF
TRBJ1-1 - - TRBV29-1 TGCAGCGGGGAGCTGAGCACTGAAGCTTTCTTT CSGELSTEAFF
TRBJ2-7 - - TRBV2 TGTGCCAGCAGTGAAGAGTTCAGGGCAATGTACGAGCAGTACTTC CASSEEFRAMYEQYF
TRBJ2-1 - TRBD2 TRBV6-4 TGTGCCAGCAGTGACGGGCGGGGGGGCAGCAATGAGCAGTTCTTC CASSDGRGGSNEQFF
TRBJ2-3 - TRBD1 TRBV5-1 TGCGCCAGCAGCCTGACAGGGATGTATACAGATACGCAGTATTTT CASSLTGMYTDTQYF
TRBJ2-1 once - TRBV28 TGTGCCAGCAGTTCGGTCGGTCAGGGGAATGAGCAGTTCTTC CASSSVGQGNEQFF
TRBJ2-5 - TRBD2 TRBV5-3 TGTGCCAGAAGCTTGGAGGGACTAGCGGGGTCAGGGGAGACCCAGTACTTC CARSLEGLAGSGETQYF
TRBJ1-2 - TRBD1 TRBV27 TGTGCCAGCAGTTCGACCTCGAGGGACAGCACCCTCTATGGCTACACCTTC CASSSTSRDSTLYGYTF
TRBJ1-4 - - TRBV4-1 TGCGCCAGCAGCCAAACTGTTTTGAGTAAGGAGGGGATTCGTGAAAAACTGTTTTTT CASSQTVLSKEGIREKLFF
TRBJ1-6 - - TRBV5-4 TGTGCCAGCAGCTCAAAGGACATGAATTCACCCCTCCACTTT CASSSKDMNSPLHF
TRBJ2-1 - TRBD2 TRBV13 TGTGCCAGCAGCTTAGGGCTAGCGGGGGCAAATGAGCAGTTCTTC CASSLGLAGANEQFF
TRBJ2-7 once TRBD1 TRBV30 TGTGCCTGGAGTCTCCCCTCGACAGGGTTTTTGGGGGAGCAGTACTTC CAWSLPSTGFLGEQYF
TRBJ2-7 - - TRBV9 TGTGCCAGCAGCGTAAGCGGACTATTGGGCCACGAGCAGTACTTC CASSVSGLLGHEQYF
TRBJ2-7 once - TRBV7-8 TGTGCCAGCAGCTCGATAGACAAAAGCTCCTACGAGCAGTACTTC CASSSIDKSSYEQYF
TRBJ1-5 - - TRBV19 TGTGCCAGTAGTATAGAAGTTGCAGGGAACAATCAGCCCCAGCATTTT CASSIEVAGNNQPQHF